This passage covers 20 T cell receptor beta chains from one sample sequenced in a study of radiotherapy plus CTLA-4 blockade in lung cancer. Only in-frame clones appear in the TCRdb table, and some are missing; sequencing was by immunoSEQ multiplex PCR. The repertoire has tens of thousands of clones, 70% to 75% of them found once; the top ten carry roughly 8.7%. The sequenced sample was peripheral blood, obtained from a patient treated with radiotherapy plus ipilimumab. These TCRs come from a human donor with non-small cell lung cancer who had stable disease on radiotherapy plus ipilimumab.

J is TRBJ2-2 and V is TRBV27; D gene ambiguous. Germline-derived CDR1 and CDR2 are MNHEY and SMNVEV (reference sequence). The CDR3 totals 14 residues. Trimming took off 5 bases at V and 3 bases at J, with 10 bases between the two ends. CDR3 region: CASSPWTYTGELFF. The DNA of the CDR3 is TGTGCCAGCAGTCCCTGGACCTACACCGGGGAGCTGTTTTTT.

The genes are TRBV30 and TRBJ1-4; D gene uncertain. V was pared by 4 bases and J by 5 bases, with 11 bases between. CDR3 size: 13 residues. The germline CDR1 and CDR2 sequences are GTSNPN and SVGIG (reference sequence). The DNA of the CDR3 is TGTGCCTGGACAACGGCCAAAAATGAAAAACTGTTTTTT. This translates into CAWTTAKNEKLFF.

The chain joins TRBV5-1 to TRBJ1-2; possible D gene TRBD1, 5 bases. From germline, CDR1 is SGHRS and CDR2 YFSETQ. Trimming removed 7 bases at V and 6 bases at J, with 16 bases between. This CDR3 contains 13 residues. CDR3 in amino acids: CASSPEGMDGYTF. The CDR3 DNA reads as TGCGCCAGCTCCCCGGAGGGGATGGATGGCTACACCTTC.

CDR3 sequence (DNA): TGTGCCAGCAGCTTAAGGGCCTCCAATGAGCAGTTCTTC. Residues: CASSLRASNEQFF. This chain uses TRBV5-5 with TRBJ2-1; the D is unclear. Trimming removed 2 bases at V and 6 bases at J, with 9 bases between. CDR1 is SGHKS and CDR2 is YYEKEE in the germline V gene (reference sequence). This CDR3 region has 13 residues.

This clone was observed once. The rearrangement joins TRBV11-2 to TRBJ2-7; 7 bases agree with TRBD1. The germline CDR1 and CDR2 sequences are SGHAT and FQNNGV. With V trimmed by 0 bases and J by 5 bases, 7 bases remained unmatched. CDR3 length equals 15 residues. The CDR3 nucleotides are TGTGCCAGCAGCTTAGATCGAACAGGGGTCCACGAGCAGTACGTC. Its translation: CASSLDRTGVHEQYV.

This clone was seen a single time. The chain uses TRBV2 and TRBJ2-1; possible D gene TRBD2, 5 bases. Germline CDR1 SNHLY, CDR2 FYNNEI. The CDR3 length is 14 residues. The V gene lost 6 bases and the J gene lost 0 bases, with 9 bases spanning the gap. The CDR3 DNA reads as TGTGCCAGCAGACTGGGGAGCTCCTACAATGAGCAGTTCTTC. The encoded protein is CASRLGSSYNEQFF.

This chain joins TRBV5-4 and TRBJ2-3, with D unclear. This CDR3 comprises 13 residues. Germline assignment: CDR1 SGHNT and CDR2 YYREEE (reference sequence). V gave up 1 base and J gave up 1 base, with 4 bases separating them. The CDR3 DNA reads TGTGCCAGCAGCTTGTGGGGCACAGATACGCAGTATTTT. Translating it yields CASSLWGTDTQYF.

This chain uses TRBV9 with TRBJ1-2; 10 nucleotides align to TRBD1. The CDR3 contains 15 residues. Trimming cost V 2 bases and J 4 bases; bases outside gene matches: 5. CDR1 and CDR2 from the germline V gene are SGDLS and YYNGEE. For the CDR3, the DNA is TGTGCCAGCAGCGTTTCCCGACAGGGGGCCTATGGCTACACCTTC. Amino acids: CASSVSRQGAYGYTF.

This chain links TRBV5-6 with TRBJ2-4; D may be TRBD1 (5 bases). This CDR3 contains 15 residues. Germline V gene sequence: CDR1 SGHDT, CDR2 YYEEEE. The V end was cut by 1 base, the J end by 9 bases, with 17 bases between. In nucleotides, the CDR3 is TGTGCCAGCAGCTTGTCAGGGCGCCAGGGAAGCATTCAGTACTTC. It codes for CASSLSGRQGSIQYF. Full variable domain (remainder filled in from reference TRBV5-6 and TRBJ2-4): DAGVTQSPTHLIKTRGQQVTLRCSPKSGHDTVSWYQQALGQGPQFIFQYYEEEERQRGNFPDRFSGHQFPNYSSELNVNALLLGDSALYLCASSLSGRQGSIQYFGAGTRLSVL.

A few counts support this clone. This chain connects TRBV19 to TRBJ1-1, with TRBD1 matching over 7 bases. CDR1 LNHDA and CDR2 SQIVND come from the germline V gene (reference sequence). The length of the CDR3 is 16 residues. J gave up 1 base and V 7 bases, and 12 bases lay outside the gene matches. The CDR3 sequence: CASTLGEGGENTEAFF. The DNA for the CDR3 is TGTGCCAGTACCCTGGGTGAAGGGGGCGAGAACACTGAAGCTTTCTTT.

This clone was picked up one time. V gene TRBV7-2 combines with J gene TRBJ2-6, with 9 bases that match TRBD1. CDR3 length: 17 amino acids. V lost 5 bases, J lost 2 bases, and 7 bases stayed unmatched. The germline V gene encodes CDR1 SGHTA and CDR2 FQGNSA. CDR3 in DNA: TGTGCCAGCAGCATGGACAGGGGATTCGCTGGGGCCAACGTCCTGACTTTC. Residues: CASSMDRGFAGANVLTF.

The chain employs TRBV6-4 and TRBJ1-1; D is undetermined. Deletions cut 0 bases from V and 0 bases from J, with 11 bases between. This CDR3 contains 16 residues. Germline V CDR1 and CDR2: MRHNA, SNTAGT. The CDR3 DNA reads as TGTGCCAGCAGTGACTCACGACACTTCATGAACACTGAAGCTTTCTTT. As protein: CASSDSRHFMNTEAFF.

The rearrangement uses TRBV28 and TRBJ2-7, with a weak D call TRBD2 (5 bases). From germline, CDR1 is MDHEN and CDR2 SYDVKM. CDR3 length: 14 residues. V gave up 4 bases and J gave up 3 bases, with 13 bases separating them. The CDR3 here is CASSSTVGVYEQYV. The CDR3 DNA sequence: TGTGCCAGCAGTTCCACGGTCGGGGTCTACGAGCAGTACGTC.

The rearrangement links TRBV6-1 to TRBJ2-7, with 7 bases fitting TRBD1. The CDR3 is 15 amino acids. Trimming removed 5 bases from V and 5 bases from J; junction bases left unmatched: 12. Per germline, CDR1 MNHNS and CDR2 SASEGT. The CDR3 loop reads CASSSLPGQRDEQYF. CDR3 DNA sequence: TGTGCCAGCAGTTCCCTCCCGGGACAGAGGGACGAGCAGTACTTC.

V usage is TRBV6-1 and J usage is TRBJ2-4; D gene ambiguous. The germline V gene has CDR1 MNHNS and CDR2 SASEGT. Trimming shortened V by 3 bases and J by 6 bases, and 6 bases separated the two germline ends. The CDR3 consists of 12 residues. CDR3 DNA sequence: TGTGCCAGCAGTGACCCGGGAAACATTCAGTACTTC. Translating gives CASSDPGNIQYF.

CDR3 amino acids: CASSVAREQFF. In DNA form, the CDR3 reads TGTGCCAGCAGCGTAGCACGTGAGCAGTTCTTC. The chain is built from TRBV9 and TRBJ2-1, with D uncertain. Germline CDR1 SGDLS, CDR2 YYNGEE. The CDR3 has 11 amino acids. Deletions cut 0 bases from V and 9 bases from J, with 4 bases between.

Only one count was recorded for this clone. The chain carries TRBV4-2 and TRBJ2-5; TRBD2 matches 9 bases. This CDR3 has 17 residues. V lost 3 bases to trimming and J lost 3 bases; unmatched junction nucleotides: 11. Germline CDR1 is LGHNA and CDR2 is YNFKEQ. The CDR3 DNA sequence: TGTGCCAGCAGCCATGGACCGCGGGGGGGCCTTGAAGAGACCCAGTACTTC. This encodes CASSHGPRGGLEETQYF.

The chain employs TRBV18 and TRBJ1-1; a possible D gene is TRBD1 (5 bases). CDR3 length: 13 residues. V was cut by 7 bases and J by 3 bases, with 12 bases left in between. Germline V gives CDR1 KGHSH, CDR2 LQKENI. CDR3 sequence (DNA): TGTGCCAGCTACAAGCGGGGGGACACTGAAGCTTTCTTT. Translation: CASYKRGDTEAFF.

The chain carries TRBV30 and TRBJ1-1; 8 bases agree with TRBD1. Germline V gene sequence: CDR1 GTSNPN, CDR2 SVGIG (reference sequence). The CDR3 runs to 15 residues. Germline trimming cut 3 bases from V and 1 base from J; bases unmatched to any gene: 7. Here the CDR3 DNA reads TGTGCCTGGAGGAGACAGGGGAAGGGGAACACTGAAGCTTTCTTT. Its protein product is CAWRRQGKGNTEAFF.

V gene TRBV7-3 combines with J gene TRBJ2-2; D is possibly TRBD1 (5 bases). V dropped 8 bases and J dropped 6 bases, with 13 bases sitting between them. Germline V CDR1 and CDR2: SGHTA, FQGTGA. The CDR3 extends over 13 amino acids. The CDR3 loop is CASGAGPAGELFF. DNA of the CDR3: TGTGCCAGCGGGGCAGGGCCGGCCGGGGAGCTGTTTTTT.